This TCR beta chain was captured by sequencing in a study of blood T cells in healthy people across ages. About the study: Per two T cells, template switching captured roughly one barcoded beta molecule.

A second PCR, run for about 7 to 11 cycles, used a sample-barcoded 5' primer plus a J-beta primer mix. Tags on each cDNA molecule came from a template-switch adaptor with 12 random nucleotides. There were at least 3 million CDR3-containing paired-end reads obtained from each sample. TCRdb reanalysed the 5' RACE reads using MiXCR and keeps one entry per CDR3 protein. Here the sample spans about 680,000 distinct CDR3 sequences, around 45% being singletons. This TCR was recovered from a woman aged 60-75 years in good health. Material: blood.

The CDR3 nucleotides read TGTGCCAGCAGTGAATCTGGGAGAAAGATCTATGGCTACACCTTC. As protein: CASSESGRKIYGYTF. This chain links TRBV2 with TRBJ1-2; D is undetermined. Per the germline V gene, CDR1 is SNHLY and CDR2 is FYNNEI. The CDR3 is made up of 15 amino acids. Between the trimmed V and J ends, which lost 2 bases and 4 bases, there was a span of 14 bases.